This T cell receptor beta chain originates from a study of T-cell reconstitution after alpha-beta-depleted transplantation in children. Unique molecular identifiers tagged the TCRbeta library. MiXCR, run by TCRdb on the PCR reads, gives a single entry per CDR3 protein. The sample includes approximately 390,000 distinct CDR3 sequences, 11% of them seen just once. This clonotype was seen more than once but under ten times. V was pared by 0 bases and J by 3 bases, with 9 bases between. The CDR3 totals 14 residues. Germline V gene sequence: CDR1 SNHLY, CDR2 FYNNEI. The sample in question was PBMCs from the stem cell graft donor, obtained from the stem cell graft. The origin of this receptor is a human donor who donated a stem cell graft to a child with acute myeloid leukemia. The chain joins TRBV2 to TRBJ2-7; no firm D call. The CDR3 loop reads CASSEAFYGYEQYF. The CDR3 bases are TGTGCCAGCAGTGAAGCGTTTTACGGCTACGAGCAGTACTTC.